The sequence of this T cell receptor beta chain was determined in a study of T-cell reconstitution after alpha-beta-depleted transplantation in children. Unique molecular identifiers tagged the TCRbeta library. TCRdb reanalysed the PCR reads using MiXCR and keeps one entry per CDR3 protein. The sample has around 240,000 distinct CDR3 sequences; about 8.8% are singletons. CDR1 is SGHRS and CDR2 is YFSETQ in the germline V gene. The CDR3 has 17 residues. V shed 1 base, J shed 0 bases, and the junction held 7 bases outside the gene matches. This clonotype was counted ten times or more. The sequence was collected from a human donor who donated a stem cell graft to a child with SCID. The sample here was PBMCs from the stem cell graft donor, taken from the stem cell graft. The chain employs TRBV5-1 and TRBJ2-1, with TRBD2 matching over 7 bases. CDR3 sequence (DNA): TGCGCCAGCAGCTTGAGGGACGGGGGGAGCTCCTACAATGAGCAGTTCTTC. Translated, it gives CASSLRDGGSSYNEQFF.